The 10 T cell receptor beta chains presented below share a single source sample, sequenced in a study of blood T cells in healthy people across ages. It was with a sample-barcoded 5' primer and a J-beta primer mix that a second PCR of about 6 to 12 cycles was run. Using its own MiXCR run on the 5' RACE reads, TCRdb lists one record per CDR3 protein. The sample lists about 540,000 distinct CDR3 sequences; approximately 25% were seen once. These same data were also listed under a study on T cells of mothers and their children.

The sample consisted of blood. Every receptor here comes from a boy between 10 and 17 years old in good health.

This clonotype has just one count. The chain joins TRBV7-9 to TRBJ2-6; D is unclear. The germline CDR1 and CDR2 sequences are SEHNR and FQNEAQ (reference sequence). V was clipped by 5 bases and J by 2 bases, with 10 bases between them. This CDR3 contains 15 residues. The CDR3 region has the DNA TGTGCCAGCAGCCCCAGTTCGGCTGGGGCCAACGTCCTGACTTTC. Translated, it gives CASSPSSAGANVLTF. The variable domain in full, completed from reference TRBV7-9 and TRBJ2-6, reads DTGVSQNPRHKITKRGQNVTFRCDPISEHNRLYWYRQTLGQGPEFLTYFQNEAQLEKSRLLSDRFSAERPKGSFSTLEIQRTEQGDSAMYLCASSPSSAGANVLTFGAGSRLTVL.

This CDR3 is CASSTTSVNTEAFF. CDR3 DNA: TGTGCCAGCAGCACAACTTCAGTGAACACTGAAGCTTTCTTT. The chain has TRBV7-2 and TRBJ1-1; D remains unclear. Germline V gene data show CDR1 as SGHTA and CDR2 as FQGNSA. This CDR3 is 14 amino acids long. The V gene lost 5 bases and the J gene lost 0 bases, with 10 bases spanning the gap.

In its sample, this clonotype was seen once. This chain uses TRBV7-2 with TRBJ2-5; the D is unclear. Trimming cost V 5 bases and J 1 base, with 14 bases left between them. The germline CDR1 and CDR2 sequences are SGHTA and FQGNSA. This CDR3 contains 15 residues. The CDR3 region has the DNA TGTGCCAGCAGCCTCCAATGGGGATCCCAAGAGACCCAGTACTTC. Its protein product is CASSLQWGSQETQYF.

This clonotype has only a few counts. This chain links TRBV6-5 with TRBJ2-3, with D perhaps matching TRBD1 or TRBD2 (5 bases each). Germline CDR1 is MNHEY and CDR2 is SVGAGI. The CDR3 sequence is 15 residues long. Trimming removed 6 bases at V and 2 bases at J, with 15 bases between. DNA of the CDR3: TGTGCCAGCAGCTACGAATCGGGGCCCACAGATACGCAGTATTTT. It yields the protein CASSYESGPTDTQYF.

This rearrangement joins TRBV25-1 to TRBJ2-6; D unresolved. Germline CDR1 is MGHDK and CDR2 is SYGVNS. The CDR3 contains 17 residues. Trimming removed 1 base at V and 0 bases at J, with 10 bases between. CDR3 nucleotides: TGTGCCAGCAGTGAATTTCCCGGCTTCTCTGGGGCCAACGTCCTGACTTTC. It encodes CASSEFPGFSGANVLTF.

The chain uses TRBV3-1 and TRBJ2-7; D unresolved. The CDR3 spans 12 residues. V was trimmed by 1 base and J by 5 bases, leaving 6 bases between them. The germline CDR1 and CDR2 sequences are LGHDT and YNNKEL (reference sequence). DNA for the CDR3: TGTGCCAGCAGCCAAGTCTTACACGAGCAGTACTTC. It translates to CASSQVLHEQYF.

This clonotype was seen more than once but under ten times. The CDR3 region is CATSDPGSPAQHF. CDR3 bases: TGTGCCACCAGTGATCCAGGGTCCCCCGCCCAGCATTTT. The chain joins TRBV24-1 to TRBJ1-5; possible D gene TRBD1, 5 bases. Germline V lookup: CDR1 KGHDR, CDR2 SFDVKD. V shed 3 bases and J shed 11 bases, with 13 bases lying between them. This CDR3 spans 13 amino acids.

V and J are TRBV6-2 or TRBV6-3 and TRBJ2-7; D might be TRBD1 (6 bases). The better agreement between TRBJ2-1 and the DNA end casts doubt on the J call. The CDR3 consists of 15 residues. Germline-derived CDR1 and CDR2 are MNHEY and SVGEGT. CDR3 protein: CASSPRGSIKNEQFF. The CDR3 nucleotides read TGTGCCAGCAGCCCCAGGGGATCAATTAAAAATGAGCAGTTCTTC.

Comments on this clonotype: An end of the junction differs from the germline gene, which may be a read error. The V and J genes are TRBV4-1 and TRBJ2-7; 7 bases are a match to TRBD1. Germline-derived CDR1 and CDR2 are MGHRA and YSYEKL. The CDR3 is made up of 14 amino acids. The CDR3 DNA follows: TGCGCCAGCAGCCAGGACAGGCTCCTGGTCGAGCGGTACTTC. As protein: CASSQDRLLVERYF.

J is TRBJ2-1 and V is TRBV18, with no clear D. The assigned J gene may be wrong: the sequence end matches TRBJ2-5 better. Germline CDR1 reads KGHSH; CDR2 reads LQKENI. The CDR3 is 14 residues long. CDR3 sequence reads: CASSPTIEWETQYF. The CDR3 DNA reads TGTGCCAGCTCACCGACCATCGAGTGGGAGACCCAGTACTTC.